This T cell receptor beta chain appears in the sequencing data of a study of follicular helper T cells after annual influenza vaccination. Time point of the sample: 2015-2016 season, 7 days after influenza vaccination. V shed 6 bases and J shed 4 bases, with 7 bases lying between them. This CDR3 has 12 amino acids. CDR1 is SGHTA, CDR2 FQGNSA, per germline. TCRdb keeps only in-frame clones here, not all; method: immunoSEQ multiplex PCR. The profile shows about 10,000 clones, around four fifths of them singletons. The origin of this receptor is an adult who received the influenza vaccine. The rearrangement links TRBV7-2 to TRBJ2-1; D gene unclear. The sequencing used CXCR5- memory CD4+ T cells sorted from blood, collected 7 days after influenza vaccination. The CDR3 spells CASSIRYNEQFF. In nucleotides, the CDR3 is TGTGCCAGCAGTATACGTTACAATGAGCAGTTCTTC.